Listed below are T cell receptor beta chains from one sample, sequenced in a study of T cells in Graves' hyperthyroidism and ophthalmopathy. TCRdb re-derived calls from the multiplex PCR reads in MiXCR, one entry per CDR3 protein. The table lists approximately 570,000 distinct CDR3 sequences, around 20% of them singletons. The sample was blood. The receptors come from a man aged 35 to 55 with Graves' ophthalmopathy. The CDR3 runs from the conserved cysteine through the conserved F or W.

TRBV27	TRBJ1-1	CASSPWTAQNTEAFF
TRBV13	TRBJ1-2	CASSLQGAPVGYTF
TRBV7-9	TRBJ2-1	CASSLVDGLAANEQFF
TRBV6-2/TRBV6-3	TRBJ2-5	CASRPITLLQETQYF
TRBV28	TRBJ2-3	CASPPTGSGHGGDTQYF
TRBV5-5	TRBJ1-2	CASSQQGDGGYTF
TRBV7-2	TRBJ2-5	CASTKEGVLSQYF
TRBV10-1	TRBJ1-1	CASSESVAGTGAGNTEAFF
TRBV11-2	TRBJ1-6	CASSLDGGASSPLHF
TRBV6-1	TRBJ1-1	CASSENGVNTEAFF
TRBV18	TRBJ2-2	CASSPGRDNTGELFF
TRBV7-8	TRBJ2-7	CASSYNPGQTYEQYF
TRBV6-1	TRBJ2-1	CASMGVRGRGSSYNEQFF
TRBV6-1	TRBJ1-2	CASNIDGQTSPYGYTF
TRBV20-1	TRBJ2-7	CSVIEGARGGEQYF
TRBV24-1	TRBJ1-5	CATSDLQGTQPQHF
TRBV7-2	TRBJ2-7	CASSLATGAMTYEQYF
TRBV19	TRBJ1-1	CASSTQGVNTEAFF
TRBV7-9	TRBJ2-1	CASSLKWTSGRGNEQFF
TRBV6-2/TRBV6-3	TRBJ2-7	CASSAFLGATSEQYF
TRBV10-3	TRBJ2-7	CAISELAEQYF
TRBV2	TRBJ2-3	CASSEESPDTQYF
TRBV2	TRBJ2-5	CASSESPRGGHYNF
TRBV2	TRBJ2-1	CASSEAPGPSYNEQFF
TRBV12-3/TRBV12-4	TRBJ2-5	CASRADGTRQETQYF
TRBV12-5	TRBJ1-5	CASGFLRLDSQHNQPQHF
TRBV19	TRBJ2-1	CASSIYGGNSYNEQFF
TRBV20-1	TRBJ2-2	CSARTPDRANTGELFF
TRBV10-3	TRBJ1-1	CAIREVNRGTEAFF
TRBV29-1	TRBJ2-1	CSVEDLGANEQFF
TRBV7-2	TRBJ2-2	CASSFNGGTGELFF
TRBV6-6	TRBJ1-1	CASSYSRQGGSEAFF
TRBV27	TRBJ2-3	CACSLAGMNTDTQYF
TRBV28	TRBJ2-5	CASSLESGRETQYF
TRBV5-1	TRBJ1-4	CASSLGPTNEKLFF
TRBV6-5	TRBJ2-5	CASSYSHGVSETQYF
TRBV25-1	TRBJ2-1	CASSPPGLAGLFHNEQFF
TRBV5-6	TRBJ2-1	CASSLWGYNEQFF
TRBV5-6	TRBJ2-1	CASSSPPTYNEQFF
TRBV3-1	TRBJ1-5	CASSQGQGISNQPQHF
TRBV5-1	TRBJ1-3	CASSPRNSGSSSGNTIYF
TRBV5-1	TRBJ1-3	CAGSLAPGTGVNTIYF
TRBV12-3/TRBV12-4	TRBJ1-3	CASRPAPSGNTIYF
TRBV6-1	TRBJ2-3	CASRSPSTDTQYF
TRBV29-1	TRBJ1-1	CSVPRGGEGNTEAFF
TRBV6-5	TRBJ1-6	CASSYLPQGASPLHF
TRBV11-3	TRBJ2-3	CASSAGGYTDTQYF
TRBV7-3	TRBJ2-2	CASSLRAGVTGELFF
TRBV29-1	TRBJ2-3	CSVEEVVADTQYF
TRBV2	TRBJ2-3	CASRLAGGPHTQYF
TRBV5-1	TRBJ2-7	CASSFRTEAYEQYF
TRBV7-9	TRBJ1-1	CASTLGGVHTEAFF
TRBV20-1	TRBJ2-1	CSASLPRGGNEQFF
TRBV20-1	TRBJ2-7	CSARPSDWREGHYEQYF
TRBV7-6	TRBJ2-1	CASSPRSSGPNEQFF
TRBV3-1	TRBJ1-6	CASSQFTGGSPLHF